The 31 T cell receptor beta chains reported below all come from one sample, sequenced in a study of vaccination and CD4 T cells after COVID-19. Antigens for these TCRs are unknown. As for treatment: roughly 10-day PBMC culture with coronavirus spike peptide pools or control peptides (ViraFEST assay). With the Oncomine TCR Beta short-read assay, DNA from cultured CD4+ T cells was sequenced. TCRdb reanalysed the PCR reads using MiXCR and keeps one entry per CDR3 protein. The table lists over 15,000 distinct CDR3 sequences, roughly 56% of them singletons. Sequenced material: CD4+ T cells from blood, cultured in vitro. The receptors were sampled from a human donor who had recovered from COVID-19.

This chain connects TRBV6-5 to TRBJ2-5; 7 bases fit TRBD2. Germline trimming cut 0 bases from V and 2 bases from J; bases unmatched to any gene: 0. The germline V gene has CDR1 MNHEY and CDR2 SVGAGI. CDR3 length: 14 residues. CDR3 residues: CASSYSGLQETQYF. As DNA, the CDR3 is TGTGCCAGCAGTTACTCGGGACTACAAGAGACCCAGTACTTC.

This sequence joins TRBV28 and TRBJ1-5; no clear D. Trimming removed 7 bases at V and 9 bases at J, with 13 bases between. This CDR3 comprises 12 residues. Germline V gives CDR1 MDHEN, CDR2 SYDVKM. CDR3 amino acids: CASTPSARPQHF. The CDR3 DNA reads as TGTGCCAGCACCCCGTCCGCTCGGCCCCAGCATTTT.

In its sample, this clonotype was seen a few times. This chain joins TRBV6-1 and TRBJ1-1, with D uncertain. This CDR3 region has 12 residues. Per the germline V gene, CDR1 is MNHNS and CDR2 is SASEGT. Trimming shortened V by 5 bases and J by 5 bases, and 9 bases separated the two germline ends. CDR3 loop: CASSLSRTEAFF. The CDR3 region has the DNA TGTGCCAGCAGTCTGTCGAGGACTGAAGCTTTCTTT.

The V call is TRBV6-1, the J call TRBJ1-5, with D maybe TRBD1 (5 bases). Germline CDR1 is MNHNS and CDR2 is SASEGT. V gave up 6 bases and J gave up 0 bases, with 21 bases separating them. The CDR3 sequence is 18 residues long. CDR3 DNA sequence: TGTGCCAGCAGGGAGGGGAGGCTGTCGGGCCATAGCAATCAGCCCCAGCATTTT. This gives the protein CASREGRLSGHSNQPQHF.

The rearrangement joins TRBV3-1 to TRBJ1-1, with unresolved D. V was pared by 2 bases and J by 1 base, with 14 bases between. CDR3 length: 16 amino acids. Per germline, CDR1 LGHDT and CDR2 YNNKEL (reference sequence). DNA for the CDR3: TGTGCCAGCAGCCAAACCGGTGTGGTCAGGAACACTGAAGCTTTCTTT. This gives the protein CASSQTGVVRNTEAFF.

The table lists this clonotype with a few counts. V usage is TRBV20-1 and J usage is TRBJ1-1, with D possibly matching TRBD1 (5 bases). Germline V gene sequence: CDR1 DFQATT, CDR2 SNEGSKA (reference sequence). Between the trimmed V and J ends, which lost 6 bases and 0 bases, there was a span of 14 bases. This CDR3 spans 14 amino acids. The CDR3 region is CSARTNYLNTEAFF. CDR3 nucleotides: TGCAGTGCCAGGACAAACTATTTGAACACTGAAGCTTTCTTT.

This clonotype has just a few counts. The rearrangement joins TRBV29-1 to TRBJ2-7; 9 bases are a match to TRBD1. J lost 6 bases, V lost 1 base, and 1 base had no gene match. Per the germline V gene, CDR1 is SQVTM and CDR2 is ANQGSEA. The CDR3 is 12 amino acids. Written as DNA, the CDR3 is TGCAGCGTTGAAGGGACAGGGGCCGAGCAGTACTTC. Encoded protein: CSVEGTGAEQYF.

The CDR3 coding sequence is TGTGCCAGCAGTTACGTACAGGCCCTACTCCGTAGGGCCAACGTCCTGACTTTC. Its protein product is CASSYVQALLRRANVLTF. V usage is TRBV6-2 or TRBV6-3 and J usage is TRBJ2-6, with TRBD1 as a possible D gene (5 bases). The V end was cut by 2 bases, the J end by 5 bases, with 19 bases between. Germline CDR1 is MNHEY and CDR2 is SVGEGT. This CDR3 has 18 residues.

The chain combines TRBV20-1 with TRBJ1-1; D may be TRBD1 (6 bases). V dropped 7 bases and J dropped 6 bases, with 24 bases sitting between them. CDR1 DFQATT and CDR2 SNEGSKA come from the germline V gene (reference sequence). This CDR3 contains 15 residues. Here the CDR3 reads CSVTDPQGIIPEAFF. The CDR3 bases are TGCAGTGTCACGGACCCACAGGGTATAATACCTGAAGCTTTCTTT.

Here the CDR3 DNA reads TGCTCCAGGACTAGCGGGGGGCTATCTGGGGAGCAGTTCTTC. It translates to CSRTSGGLSGEQFF. This sequence joins TRBV20-1 and TRBJ2-1; 14 positions match TRBD2. The CDR3 loop spans 14 amino acids. CDR1 is DFQATT and CDR2 is SNEGSKA in the germline V gene (reference sequence).

This clonotype was picked up a small number of times. This chain links TRBV5-8 with TRBJ1-1; possible D gene TRBD1, 5 bases. CDR1 is SGHTS and CDR2 is YDEGEE in the germline V gene. The CDR3 runs 17 residues. Trimming removed 1 base at V and 0 bases at J, with 16 bases between. The CDR3, as DNA: TGTGCCAGCAGCTTGTGGGGGAGCGGTGGCATGAACACTGAAGCTTTCTTT. It yields the protein CASSLWGSGGMNTEAFF.

This clonotype was found a few times. This chain joins TRBV6-1 and TRBJ1-3; D is unclear. V was trimmed by 8 bases and J by 3 bases, leaving 23 bases between them. This CDR3 has 17 residues. Germline lookup yields CDR1 MNHNS and CDR2 SASEGT. CDR3 DNA sequence: TGTGCCAGCCACAGTTCCTTGGGGTTGGTGGGTGGAAACACCATATATTTT. It translates to CASHSSLGLVGGNTIYF.

This chain connects TRBV30 to TRBJ1-6, with D uncertain. Germline CDR1 reads GTSNPN; CDR2 reads SVGIG (reference sequence). The CDR3 spans 15 residues. Trimming stripped 2 bases from V and 0 bases from J, with 8 bases between. The chain's CDR3 is CAWSLLSSYNSPLHF. The CDR3 nucleotides read TGTGCCTGGAGTCTTCTGAGCTCCTATAATTCACCCCTCCACTTT. The whole variable domain, remainder taken from reference TRBV30 and TRBJ1-6, is SQTIHQWPATLVQPVGSPLSLECTVEGTSNPNLYWYRQAAGRGLQLLFYSVGIGQISSEVPQNLSASRPQDRQFILSSKKLLLSDSGFYLCAWSLLSSYNSPLHFGNGTRLTVT.

This clonotype was recorded a few times. The chain uses TRBV10-2 and TRBJ1-5, with D perhaps matching TRBD1 (5 bases). The germline V and J ends were trimmed by 11 bases and 6 bases, with 17 bases remaining between them. Germline-derived CDR1 and CDR2 are WSHSY and SAAADI. The CDR3 is 13 amino acids. DNA of the CDR3: TGCGCCTCAAGGGGTGATTTAAGTCAGCCCCAGCATTTT. This codes for CASRGDLSQPQHF.

This clonotype was observed a few times. The chain has TRBV12-3 or TRBV12-4 and TRBJ2-1; D remains unclear. V lost 1 base and J lost 7, with 5 bases in between. The CDR3 sequence is 12 residues long. DNA for the CDR3: TGTGCCAGCAGTTTAGGCTGGAATGAGCAGTTCTTC. Protein sequence: CASSLGWNEQFF.

This clonotype occurred a few times. CDR3 sequence: CASRMTSGVPGELFF. Written as DNA, the CDR3 is TGTGCCAGCAGAATGACTAGCGGGGTCCCCGGGGAGCTGTTTTTT. V and J are TRBV6-1 and TRBJ2-2; 11 positions match TRBD2. J gave up 6 bases and V 6 bases, and 6 bases lay outside the gene matches. The CDR3 consists of 15 residues. Germline loops: CDR1 MNHNS, CDR2 SASEGT.

This chain joins TRBV28 and TRBJ1-5; D uncertain. The germline V gene encodes CDR1 MDHEN and CDR2 SYDVKM. CDR3 size: 13 residues. V lost 2 bases to trimming and J lost 0 bases, with 2 bases between them. The CDR3 reads CASSLLSNQPQHF. The DNA for the CDR3 is TGTGCCAGCAGTTTACTTAGCAATCAGCCCCAGCATTTT.

The genes are TRBV10-1 and TRBJ2-3; possibly TRBD2 for D (5 bases). V was cut by 3 bases and J by 8 bases, with 15 bases left in between. Germline CDR1 WNHNN, CDR2 SYGVQD (reference sequence). This CDR3 has 14 residues. The CDR3 sequence is CASSEGSAGPTQYF. The DNA for the CDR3 is TGCGCCAGCAGTGAAGGGTCTGCGGGTCCTACGCAGTATTTT.

This CDR3 reads CASSSGGTYNEQFF. DNA of the CDR3: TGTGCCAGCAGCTCGGGGGGGACTTACAATGAGCAGTTCTTC. The chain links TRBV11-1 to TRBJ2-1; 8 bases fit TRBD2. The junction had 3 bases not matched to a gene; V was cut back by 4 bases and J by 4 bases. The CDR3 length is 14 residues. The germline V gene encodes CDR1 SGHAT and CDR2 FQDESV (reference sequence).

CDR3 amino acids: CASSELSGAGTEAFF. The CDR3 nucleotides are TGCGCCAGCAGTGAATTGTCCGGCGCGGGCACTGAAGCTTTCTTT. This chain joins TRBV10-1 and TRBJ1-1, with D uncertain. V was clipped by 3 bases and J by 4 bases, with 15 bases between them. CDR3 size: 15 residues. Germline assignment: CDR1 WNHNN and CDR2 SYGVQD (reference sequence).

The chain recombines TRBV19 with TRBJ2-2; TRBD1 agrees at 7 bases. Germline-derived CDR1 and CDR2 are LNHDA and SQIVND (reference sequence). There are 14 residues in the CDR3. V shed 4 bases, J shed 4 bases, and the junction held 3 bases outside the gene matches. In DNA, the CDR3 is TGTGCCAGTAGTAACTCAGGGGGCACCGGGGAGCTGTTTTTT. Its translation is CASSNSGGTGELFF.

In its sample, this clonotype was seen a few times. V is TRBV10-3 and J is TRBJ1-1; TRBD1 aligns across 7 bases. Germline V gene sequence: CDR1 ENHRY, CDR2 SYGVKD. Trimming cost V 7 bases and J 1 base; bases outside gene matches: 3. The CDR3 has 13 residues. CDR3 nucleotides: TGTGCCATCAAGGGGGCGGCGAACACTGAAGCTTTCTTT. As protein: CAIKGAANTEAFF.

This chain connects TRBV6-5 to TRBJ1-6; D possibly corresponds to TRBD1 (6 bases). The germline V and J ends were trimmed by 0 bases and 8 bases, with 8 bases remaining between them. CDR3 length: 14 residues. Germline V CDR1 and CDR2: MNHEY, SVGAGI. The CDR3 DNA follows: TGTGCCAGCAGTTACTCAGGGGGGGATTCACCCCTCCACTTT. Encoded protein: CASSYSGGDSPLHF.

This chain connects TRBV20-1 to TRBJ1-1; D might be TRBD1 (5 bases). Trimming stripped 0 bases from V and 1 base from J, with 9 bases between. This CDR3 has 14 residues. CDR1 is DFQATT and CDR2 is SNEGSKA in the germline V gene (reference sequence). CDR3 loop: CSARDGHPNTEAFF. CDR3 DNA sequence: TGCAGTGCTAGAGATGGACACCCGAACACTGAAGCTTTCTTT.

This clonotype appeared a few times. This chain links TRBV20-1 with TRBJ1-2, with TRBD1 matching 8 bases. The junction had 13 bases not matched to a gene; V was cut back by 1 base and J by 3 bases. This CDR3 has 17 amino acids. Germline CDR1 DFQATT, CDR2 SNEGSKA (reference sequence). The CDR3 region has the DNA TGCAGTGCTAGAGCGAGAGCACGAGACAGGGGTGACTATGGCTACACCTTC. Translation: CSARARARDRGDYGYTF.

The rearrangement uses TRBV20-1 and TRBJ1-5; no clear D. The CDR3 totals 13 residues. Per the germline V gene, CDR1 is DFQATT and CDR2 is SNEGSKA (reference sequence). V lost 3 bases, J lost 7 bases, and 13 bases lay in between. CDR3 sequence reads: CSASIEINQPQHF. In DNA, the CDR3 is TGCAGTGCTAGTATCGAGATCAACCAGCCCCAGCATTTT.

V and J are TRBV28 and TRBJ2-7; the D is unclear. Germline V gene lookup returns CDR1 MDHEN and CDR2 SYDVKM. V lost 2 bases and J 4 bases, leaving 9 bases between the germline ends. The CDR3 is made up of 13 amino acids. The CDR3 coding sequence is TGTGCCAGCAGTTTAGTAGGCCCTTACGAGCAGTACTTC. Translating it yields CASSLVGPYEQYF.

This chain connects TRBV2 to TRBJ2-5; tentatively, D is TRBD2 (6 bases). The germline V gene encodes CDR1 SNHLY and CDR2 FYNNEI. The V and J ends lost 0 bases and 4 bases respectively, with 9 bases between them. This CDR3 has 14 residues. The DNA for the CDR3 is TGTGCCAGCAGTGAAGCGCTCGGGGGAGAGACCCAGTACTTC. Its translation: CASSEALGGETQYF.

The genes are TRBV6-1 and TRBJ2-7, with 8 bases matching TRBD2. The trim removed 0 bases at V and 10 bases at J, leaving 11 bases unmatched. The germline gives CDR1 MNHNS, CDR2 SASEGT. This CDR3 has 15 residues. The CDR3 reads CASSEAAGAGPYQYF. The DNA for the CDR3 is TGTGCCAGCAGTGAAGCAGCGGGAGCAGGGCCTTATCAGTACTTC.

V usage is TRBV4-1 and J usage is TRBJ2-2; the match to TRBD1 covers 7 bases. Germline loops: CDR1 MGHRA, CDR2 YSYEKL. The CDR3 is made up of 15 amino acids. The V segment lost 3 bases and the J segment 5 bases; nucleotides outside the gene matches: 6. CDR3 DNA: TGCGCCAGCAGCCACGACAGGGTTAGGACCGGGGAGCTGTTTTTT. This sequence encodes CASSHDRVRTGELFF.

The chain uses TRBV19 and TRBJ1-5; TRBD1 agrees at 10 bases. V shed 5 bases, J shed 2 bases, and the junction held 9 bases outside the gene matches. This CDR3 is built from 17 residues. Per germline, CDR1 LNHDA and CDR2 SQIVND (reference sequence). The CDR3: CASSPHWDRGGNQPQHF. The DNA of the CDR3 is TGTGCCAGTAGTCCCCATTGGGACAGGGGAGGCAATCAGCCCCAGCATTTT. Full variable domain (remainder filled in from reference TRBV19 and TRBJ1-5): DGGITQSPKYLFRKEGQNVTLSCEQNLNHDAMYWYRQDPGQGLRLIYYSQIVNDFQKGDIAEGYSVSREKKESFPLTVTSAQKNPTAFYLCASSPHWDRGGNQPQHFGDGTRLSIL.